A selection of T cell receptor beta chains follows, all from one sample in a study of T-cell memory formation after mild COVID-19. MiXCR, applied by TCRdb to the 5' RACE reads, yields one record per CDR3 protein. The table shows 300,000 to 400,000 distinct CDR3 sequences, with about 13% occurring only once. The sequenced sample was PBMCs or a T cell subset sorted from them (not recorded which). The receptor source for this set is a man aged 18 to 29 who had mild COVID-19 (a few samples of this study predate the infection). Cell type and time point are not known. Each CDR3 is given with its conserved first and last residue. The D gene is left open where the match is weak. Only part of the rows carry a size: once, few, many, or a class if the clone is expanded.

>-|16|many|TRBJ1-2|TRBV12-3/TRBV12-4
CASSMGLGPGVSGYTF
TGTGCCAGCAGTATGGGCCTTGGCCCGGGGGTGAGCGGCTACACCTTC
>-|15|-|TRBJ2-3|TRBV7-2
CASSRLQGRGDTQYF
TGTGCCAGCAGCCGTTTACAGGGACGAGGAGATACGCAGTATTTT
>-|16|-|TRBJ2-2|TRBV7-2
CASSHPLGAAPGSCFF
-
>TRBD2|15|-|TRBJ2-4|TRBV4-2
CASSQGYSGGYIQYF
TGTGCCAGCAGCCAAGGGTATAGCGGGGGGTACATTCAGTACTTC
>TRBD1|15|-|TRBJ1-2|TRBV7-2
CASSLGGDRGSGYTF
TGTGCCAGCAGCTTAGGTGGGGACAGGGGGTCCGGCTACACCTTC
>TRBD2|13|few|TRBJ2-5|TRBV12-3/TRBV12-4
CATRVAGAETQYF
TGTGCCACCCGGGTAGCGGGGGCCGAGACCCAGTACTTC
>TRBD1|12|few|TRBJ1-1|TRBV7-9
CASADRGTEAFF
TGTGCCAGCGCGGACAGGGGTACTGAAGCTTTCTTT
>TRBD1|14|-|TRBJ1-1|TRBV28
CASSLDRGSLKAFF
TGTGCCAGCAGTTTAGACAGGGGGAGCCTTAAAGCTTTCTTT
>-|14|many|TRBJ1-1|TRBV4-3
CASSQELGNTEAFF
TGCGCCAGCAGCCAAGAGTTGGGGAACACTGAAGCTTTCTTT
>TRBD2|17|-|TRBJ2-3|TRBV20-1
CSARDSRAGGRTDTQYF
TGCAGTGCTAGAGATTCCAGGGCGGGGGGACGCACAGATACGCAGTATTTT